These T cell receptor beta chains were read from a single sample in a study of T cells in Graves' hyperthyroidism and ophthalmopathy. TCRdb analysed the multiplex PCR reads with MiXCR anew, one entry per CDR3 protein. The sample has hundreds of thousands of distinct CDR3 sequences, roughly 50% seen once. Sequenced sample: peripheral blood or thyroid tissue (not recorded which). The receptors derive from a woman aged 18-29 years with Graves' hyperthyroidism. Each CDR3 is given with its conserved first and last residue. Each record gives: J gene, D gene, V gene, clone size, CDR3 protein, CDR3 DNA. The D gene is left open where the match is weak. Part of the rows lack a size; the others show once, few, many or a class for expanded clones.

>TRBJ1-3|.|TRBV29-1|many
CSVEGSTDTIYF
TGCAGCGTTGAGGGGTCGACAGACACCATATATTTT
>TRBJ2-5|TRBD2|TRBV20-1|few
CSARGLVVETQYF
TGCAGTGCTAGGGGACTAGTGGTAGAGACCCAGTACTTC
>TRBJ1-5|TRBD1|TRBV20-1|many
CSAAGGGQPQHF
TGCAGTGCGGCAGGGGGCGGTCAGCCCCAGCATTTT
>TRBJ1-2|TRBD1|TRBV7-3|few
CASSETGTDPSYGYTF
TGTGCCAGCAGCGAGACCGGGACAGACCCTTCTTATGGCTACACCTTC
>TRBJ1-5|TRBD1|TRBV15|many
CATSRVAGGGQPQHF
TGTGCCACCAGCAGAGTTGCAGGGGGAGGTCAGCCCCAGCATTTT
>TRBJ2-5|.|TRBV19|.
CASRPRANLYQETQYF
TGTGCCAGTAGGCCCAGGGCTAACCTGTACCAAGAGACCCAGTACTTC
>TRBJ2-7|.|TRBV10-1|many
CASSENQGMYEQYF
TGCGCCAGCAGTGAGAACCAGGGGATGTACGAGCAGTACTTC
>TRBJ2-7|.|TRBV25-1|.
CASSESGQSEQYF
TGTGCCAGCAGTGAATCTGGCCAGTCGGAGCAGTACTTC
>TRBJ2-5|.|TRBV7-2|.
CASSFRGMGETQYF
TGTGCCAGCAGCTTCAGGGGTATGGGAGAGACCCAGTACTTC
>TRBJ1-4|.|TRBV5-1|.
CASGGTTNEKLFF
TGCGCCAGCGGGGGGACAACTAATGAAAAACTGTTTTTT
>TRBJ2-5|TRBD2|TRBV5-1|many
CASSLGTSGAQYF
TGCGCCAGCAGCTTGGGGACTAGCGGGGCCCAGTACTTC
>TRBJ1-2|.|TRBV7-2|.
CASSLELYTADGYTF
TGTGCCAGCAGCTTAGAATTATACACGGCGGACGGCTACACCTTC
>TRBJ1-1|.|TRBV20-1|.
CSARRAPDIYEAFF
TGCAGTGCGCGCCGAGCCCCGGACATTTATGAAGCTTTCTTT
>TRBJ1-5|.|TRBV20-1|few
CSARGGVGNQPQHF
TGCAGTGCTAGAGGAGGGGTGGGCAATCAGCCCCAGCATTTT
>TRBJ1-2|TRBD1|TRBV24-1|.
CPTSATGQGPTNLYRYTF
TGTCCCACCAGTGCAACAGGACAGGGACCCACAAACCTCTATCGCTACACCTTC
>TRBJ2-5|TRBD2|TRBV7-3|.
CASSPGASGSGETQYF
TGTGCCAGCAGCCCGGGAGCTAGCGGGAGTGGAGAGACCCAGTACTTC
>TRBJ1-1|TRBD1|TRBV7-9|once
CASKGRQGNTEAFF
TGTGCCAGCAAGGGTAGACAGGGGAACACTGAAGCTTTCTTT
>TRBJ2-7|.|TRBV2|many
CASKDDDHEQYF
TGTGCCAGCAAGGACGACGACCACGAGCAGTACTTC
>TRBJ2-5|.|TRBV7-2|.
CASSSGIELGTQYF
TGTGCCAGCAGCTCCGGGATCGAACTTGGGACCCAGTACTTC
>TRBJ1-5|.|TRBV19|.
CASSITGGEPQHF
TGTGCCAGTAGTATTACGGGTGGGGAGCCCCAGCATTTT
>TRBJ1-4|.|TRBV7-4|once
CASRPSQKTADEKLFF
TGTGCCAGCAGGCCCTCTCAGAAGACAGCGGATGAAAAACTGTTTTTT
>TRBJ2-7|TRBD2|TRBV2|.
CASRMWVGRAYEQYF
TGTGCCAGCAGGATGTGGGTCGGGAGGGCCTACGAGCAGTACTTC
>TRBJ1-2|TRBD1|TRBV29-1|.
CSVLTGDYGYTF
TGCAGCGTTTTGACAGGGGACTATGGCTACACCTTC